Included here is one T cell receptor beta chain sequence, with context. In the authors' methods: Amplification of reference gene primers provided the estimated nucleated cell counts. Clones were sequenced by immunoSEQ multiplex PCR, and TCRdb holds only the in-frame ones, with some missing. V, J and clone size are taken as reported in that table, and D and trimming were inferred from the DNA itself. The table lists tens of thousands of clones, more than 65% of them singletons. These data originate in a study of blood T cell repertoires in COVID-19. Looking at the study overall: T cells, B-cell-depleted T cells, or PBMCs provided the cDNA or gDNA that served as material.

Trimming shortened V by 6 bases and J by 0 bases, and 6 bases separated the two germline ends. The V gene's germline CDR1 is MNHEY and CDR2 SVGAGI. This CDR3 comprises 13 residues. Input material: peripheral blood. The rearrangement links TRBV6-5 to TRBJ1-3; D unclear. The source of this sequence is a woman older than 75 with active or convalescent COVID-19. The CDR3 protein is CASRRDSGNTIYF. The DNA of the CDR3 is TGTGCCAGCAGGCGGGACTCTGGAAACACCATATATTTT.